These 27 T cell receptor beta chains were sequenced from one sample in a study of T-cell reconstitution after alpha-beta-depleted transplantation in children. TCRbeta library preparation incorporated unique molecular identifiers. TCRdb analysed the PCR reads with MiXCR anew, one entry per CDR3 protein. The table has more than 450,000 distinct CDR3 sequences, about 16% seen once; the top ten hold approximately 3%. The source material was PBMCs from the stem cell graft donor, sampled from the stem cell graft. The receptors stem from a human donor who donated a stem cell graft to a child with acute lymphoblastic leukemia.

In this sample, this clonotype turned up a few times. For the CDR3, the DNA is TGTGCCAGCAGCAATATCGGGAGTCCCTACGAGCAGTACTTC. Translation gives CASSNIGSPYEQYF. The rearrangement links TRBV7-9 to TRBJ2-7; D is perhaps TRBD2 (6 bases). Trimming removed 5 bases from V and 2 bases from J, with 13 bases in between. The CDR3 length is 14 residues. CDR1 is SEHNR, CDR2 FQNEAQ, per germline (reference sequence).

A few counts support this clonotype. The V and J genes are TRBV2 and TRBJ2-2; 7 nucleotides align to TRBD1. V lost 6 bases, J lost 4 bases, and 5 bases stayed unmatched. The germline V gene has CDR1 SNHLY and CDR2 FYNNEI. This CDR3 region has 14 residues. Here the CDR3 reads CASSRTGVTGELFF. Written as DNA, the CDR3 is TGTGCCAGCAGCCGGACAGGTGTCACCGGGGAGCTGTTTTTT.

This chain links TRBV6-5 with TRBJ1-1; possible D gene TRBD1, 6 bases. The CDR3 length is 11 residues. V gave up 2 bases and J gave up 9 bases, with 7 bases separating them. The V gene's germline CDR1 is MNHEY and CDR2 SVGAGI. DNA of the CDR3: TGTGCCAGCAGTTACGGACAGAAAGCTTTCTTT. It translates to CASSYGQKAFF.

The chain uses TRBV15 and TRBJ2-5; 8 bases align to TRBD2. V lost 9 bases to trimming and J lost 4 bases; unmatched junction nucleotides: 16. This CDR3 is built from 16 residues. Germline V gives CDR1 LNHNV, CDR2 YYDKDF (reference sequence). CDR3 region: CATALRREVGGETQYF. The CDR3 DNA reads as TGTGCCACTGCTCTTCGGCGGGAGGTCGGAGGAGAGACCCAGTACTTC.

The chain uses TRBV20-1 and TRBJ1-2, with 11 bases matching TRBD1. The CDR3 totals 15 residues. V trimming: 0 bases; J trimming: 4 bases; junction bases outside the gene matches: 4. From germline, CDR1 is DFQATT and CDR2 SNEGSKA (reference sequence). The DNA of the CDR3 is TGCAGTGCTAGAGATGGGACAGGGGGGATCTATGGCTACACCTTC. Protein sequence: CSARDGTGGIYGYTF.

DNA for the CDR3: TGTGCCAGCACTGCGGGAGGCCACGAGCAGTACTTC. Encoded protein: CASTAGGHEQYF. This chain joins TRBV2 and TRBJ2-7; 8 bases are a match to TRBD2. Germline V gene lookup returns CDR1 SNHLY and CDR2 FYNNEI. This CDR3 region has 12 residues. The junction had 4 bases not matched to a gene; V was cut back by 7 bases and J by 5 bases.

This clonotype was counted between two and nine times. The gene calls are TRBV4-1 and TRBJ2-1; D unresolved. Germline V gives CDR1 MGHRA, CDR2 YSYEKL. Trimming removed 4 bases at V and 5 bases at J, with 9 bases between. There are 13 residues in the CDR3. CDR3 protein: CASSRLSDNEQFF. The CDR3 DNA follows: TGCGCCAGCAGCCGGCTCTCGGACAATGAGCAGTTCTTC.

This clonotype was found a few times. The genes are TRBV5-1 and TRBJ1-4; no reliable D call. Germline V CDR1 and CDR2: SGHRS, YFSETQ. The CDR3 totals 16 residues. The V end was cut by 3 bases, the J end by 0 bases, with 12 bases between. The CDR3 DNA follows: TGCGCCAGCAGCTCCCTCAAGAGCCCAACTAATGAAAAACTGTTTTTT. Its protein is CASSSLKSPTNEKLFF.

The J gene is TRBJ2-1, the V gene TRBV15; TRBD2 matches 13 bases. V shed 3 bases and J 8 bases; nucleotides not matched to a gene: 7. CDR3 length: 16 amino acids. Per germline, CDR1 LNHNV and CDR2 YYDKDF (reference sequence). CDR3 region: CATSSQTSGRAHEQFF. In nucleotides, the CDR3 is TGTGCCACCAGCAGCCAAACTAGCGGGAGGGCCCATGAGCAGTTCTTC. Together with reference TRBV15 and TRBJ2-1, the CDR3 gives the full variable domain: DAMVIQNPRYQVTQFGKPVTLSCSQTLNHNVMYWYQQKSSQAPKLLFHYYDKDFNNEADTPDNFQSRRPNTSFCFLDIRSPGLGDTAMYLCATSSQTSGRAHEQFFGPGTRLTVL.

This clonotype turned up a few times. The chain combines TRBV2 with TRBJ2-2; TRBD2 is a possible D gene (5 bases). The CDR3 is 14 residues long. Trimming stripped 8 bases from V and 1 base from J, with 11 bases between. Per the germline V gene, CDR1 is SNHLY and CDR2 is FYNNEI. The CDR3 here is CASGRLMNTGELFF. The DNA for the CDR3 is TGTGCCAGCGGGCGACTAATGAACACCGGGGAGCTGTTTTTT.

V is TRBV5-1 and J is TRBJ1-2; D not certain. Deletions cut 0 bases from V and 4 bases from J, with 10 bases between. The CDR3 spans 14 residues. CDR1 and CDR2 (germline): SGHRS, YFSETQ. CDR3 residues: CASSLDPGPYGYTF. The CDR3 DNA reads TGCGCCAGCAGCTTGGACCCGGGCCCCTATGGCTACACCTTC.

The V call is TRBV29-1, the J call TRBJ2-2, with D maybe TRBD2 (6 bases). Germline V gene lookup returns CDR1 SQVTM and CDR2 ANQGSEA. Between the trimmed V and J ends, which lost 4 bases and 3 bases, there was a span of 12 bases. CDR3 length: 14 amino acids. The CDR3 bases are TGCAGCGTTGTAGGGGTAGCGGACACCGGGGAGCTGTTTTTT. Protein sequence: CSVVGVADTGELFF.

The sample holds a few counts of this clonotype. The V gene is TRBV5-1, the J gene TRBJ2-2; D remains ambiguous. Germline values: CDR1 SGHRS, CDR2 YFSETQ. The CDR3 is made up of 11 amino acids. The germline V and J ends were trimmed by 4 bases and 7 bases, with 5 bases remaining between them. The CDR3: CASSPNGELFF. Here the CDR3 DNA reads TGCGCCAGCAGCCCTAACGGGGAGCTGTTTTTT.

In this sample, this clonotype turned up a few times. The chain employs TRBV29-1 and TRBJ1-5, with D hard to call. Trimming took 6 bases from V and 0 from J, leaving 9 bases between them. Germline V gives CDR1 SQVTM, CDR2 ANQGSEA. The CDR3 covers 13 residues. The chain's CDR3 is CSVVFDSNQPQHF. Here the CDR3 DNA reads TGCAGCGTGGTCTTTGATAGCAATCAGCCCCAGCATTTT.

This clonotype was seen a handful of times. V is TRBV20-1 and J is TRBJ1-5, with D hard to call. The germline V gene has CDR1 DFQATT and CDR2 SNEGSKA (reference sequence). The ends were cut back, 0 bases at V and 4 bases at J, with 31 bases in the middle. The CDR3 has 21 amino acids. CDR3 DNA: TGCAGTGCTAGAGATCCCCTTGCGGTAGGAATCTTCGACGGATGGAATCAGCCCCAGCATTTT. This encodes CSARDPLAVGIFDGWNQPQHF.

The chain links TRBV20-1 to TRBJ1-2, with D hard to call. Looked up from germline, CDR1 is DFQATT and CDR2 is SNEGSKA (reference sequence). V lost 5 bases and J lost 0, with 10 bases in between. This CDR3 comprises 13 residues. The CDR3 sequence: CSAPDYSNYGYTF. In DNA, the CDR3 is TGCAGTGCTCCGGATTATTCTAACTATGGCTACACCTTC.

This clonotype was seen ten or more times. The chain has TRBV27 and TRBJ2-6, with D unclear. The CDR3 covers 14 residues. Trimming removed 4 bases at V and 0 bases at J, with 4 bases between. The V gene's germline CDR1 is MNHEY and CDR2 SMNVEV (reference sequence). In DNA form, the CDR3 reads TGTGCCAGCAGTTGGGGCTCTGGGGCCAACGTCCTGACTTTC. It codes for CASSWGSGANVLTF.

For the CDR3, the DNA is TGCGCCAGCAGCTTCGGAGGGGGCGCCTATGGCTACACCTTC. This translates into CASSFGGGAYGYTF. J is TRBJ1-2 and V is TRBV5-1, with 7 bases aligning to TRBD1. With 2 bases clipped from V and 4 bases from J, the junction kept 5 bases outside the gene matches. CDR3 length: 14 amino acids. Germline V gives CDR1 SGHRS, CDR2 YFSETQ.

This sequence joins TRBV4-1 and TRBJ2-1; 7 nucleotides agree with TRBD1. V gave up 3 bases and J gave up 4 bases; unmatched junction bases: 3. CDR1 is MGHRA and CDR2 is YSYEKL in the germline V gene. CDR3 length: 14 residues. CDR3 sequence: CASSQGQLYNEQFF. In DNA, the CDR3 is TGCGCCAGCAGCCAGGGACAGCTGTACAATGAGCAGTTCTTC.

This clonotype was detected only a few times. This sequence joins TRBV9 and TRBJ2-7; 10 bases are shared with TRBD2. The CDR3 runs 16 residues. V gave up 0 bases and J gave up 3 bases; unmatched junction bases: 6. Germline V gene lookup returns CDR1 SGDLS and CDR2 YYNGEE. The CDR3 is CASSVGWTSGIYEQYF. For the CDR3, the DNA is TGTGCCAGCAGCGTAGGGTGGACTAGCGGCATCTACGAGCAGTACTTC.

The genes are TRBV10-3 and TRBJ2-7; no firm D call. The CDR3 length is 14 residues. Per the germline V gene, CDR1 is ENHRY and CDR2 is SYGVKD. Trimming removed 2 bases at V and 5 bases at J, with 13 bases between. Written as DNA, the CDR3 is TGTGCCATCAGTGAGCCTAATGGCCCTGACGAGCAGTACTTC. Translating gives CAISEPNGPDEQYF.

This clonotype was seen a few times. As DNA, the CDR3 is TGTGCCAGCAGCTCGAAAAACGAGCAGTACTTC. It is translated as CASSSKNEQYF. The chain combines TRBV7-9 with TRBJ2-7; D gene uncertain. CDR1 and CDR2 (germline): SEHNR, FQNEAQ (reference sequence). The CDR3 runs to 11 residues. Trimming stripped 4 bases from V and 5 bases from J, with 6 bases between.

The sample holds a few counts of this clonotype. This chain uses TRBV18 with TRBJ2-1, with D perhaps assigned TRBD1 or TRBD2 (5 bases each). With 3 bases removed from V and 4 bases from J, the gap between germline ends came to 28 bases. From germline, CDR1 is KGHSH and CDR2 LQKENI. CDR3 size: 20 residues. The CDR3 spells CASSPDRQNPTWGRYNEQFF. The CDR3 DNA follows: TGTGCCAGCTCACCCGACCGACAGAACCCCACGTGGGGACGATACAATGAGCAGTTCTTC.

This clonotype was observed at least ten times. This chain uses TRBV6-5 with TRBJ2-7; 7 nucleotides line up with TRBD1. The CDR3 is 15 amino acids. J lost 3 bases, V lost 6 bases, and 11 bases had no gene match. Germline V gene data show CDR1 as MNHEY and CDR2 as SVGAGI. This chain's CDR3 is CASSLTGTVSYEQYF. Here the CDR3 DNA reads TGTGCCAGCAGCCTCACCGGGACAGTCAGCTACGAGCAGTACTTC.

This clonotype was observed many times. The chain links TRBV2 to TRBJ1-2; D gene uncertain. Germline lookup yields CDR1 SNHLY and CDR2 FYNNEI. The V end was cut by 3 bases, the J end by 3 bases, with 8 bases between. This CDR3 region has 13 residues. The CDR3 nucleotides read TGTGCCAGCAGTGATATCGCGGACTATGGCTACACCTTC. Translating it yields CASSDIADYGYTF.

Of note for this clonotype: One junction end does not reproduce the germline sequence, and a read error may be involved. V usage is TRBV5-1 and J usage is TRBJ2-7, with 7 bases identical to TRBD1. The CDR3 has 14 amino acids. Germline V gene sequence: CDR1 SGHRS, CDR2 YFSETQ. Here the CDR3 reads CASSLAGQPYEEYF. The CDR3 region has the DNA TGCGCCAGCAGCTTGGCGGGACAGCCCTACGAGGAGTACTTC.

This clonotype has only a few counts. V and J are TRBV19 and TRBJ1-2; TRBD1 matches at 8 bases. Germline V gives CDR1 LNHDA, CDR2 SQIVND (reference sequence). With V trimmed by 6 bases and J by 4 bases, 10 bases remained unmatched. The CDR3 is 15 amino acids. The chain's CDR3 is CASRATGELFYGYTF. CDR3 DNA: TGTGCCAGTAGGGCGACAGGGGAGCTGTTCTATGGCTACACCTTC.